The TCR beta chain described here comes from a study of response to subunit inactivated influenza vaccine. CDR1 and CDR2 from the germline V gene are SGHRS and YFSETQ. Trimming pared 2 bases from V and 1 base from J, leaving 15 bases between. This CDR3 is 16 amino acids long. TCRdb reprocessed the RT-PCR reads with MiXCR, giving one entry per CDR3 protein. In the table there are approximately 680,000 distinct CDR3 sequences, roughly 14% of which are singletons. The source of this sequence is a man aged 45-60 years who received an inactivated influenza vaccine. This material consisted of PBMCs from blood, taken 11 to 12 days after vaccination. The gene calls are TRBV5-1 and TRBJ1-1, with D possibly being TRBD1 (5 bases). Here the CDR3 DNA reads TGCGCCAGCAGCTTTATGTTTTCAGGACAGAACACTGAAGCTTTCTTT. Protein: CASSFMFSGQNTEAFF.